This is a list of T cell receptor beta chains from one sample in a study of shared T cell receptors in the human thymus. Using immunoSEQ multiplex PCR, the repertoire was profiled, and TCRdb retains in-frame clones only, with some absent. Of some 400,000 clones in the sample, around 95% were seen once. The material sequenced was thymocytes. All receptors come from a human donor. Both conserved end residues are part of each CDR3. Each record gives: J gene, V gene, D gene, CDR3 DNA, CDR3 protein. The D gene is left open where the match is weak.

J gene: TRBJ1-2
V gene: TRBV9
D gene: -
CDR3 DNA: TGTGCCAGCAGCGTCCACGGCGGTAACTATGGCTACACCTTC
CDR3 protein: CASSVHGGNYGYTF

J gene: TRBJ1-1
V gene: TRBV27
D gene: -
CDR3 DNA: TGTGCCAGCACCACGCTCGAGACACCGAACACTGAAGCTTTCTTT
CDR3 protein: CASTTLETPNTEAFF

J gene: TRBJ2-3
V gene: TRBV18
D gene: TRBD1
CDR3 DNA: TGTGCCAGCTCGCACCACAGTAATGCAGGACAGGGGGCGACAGATACGCAGTATTTT
CDR3 protein: CASSHHSNAGQGATDTQYF

J gene: TRBJ1-5
V gene: TRBV19
D gene: TRBD1
CDR3 DNA: TGTGCCAGTAGTTCCCGGGACAGGGTCGGCGATCAGCCCCAGCATTTT
CDR3 protein: CASSSRDRVGDQPQHF

J gene: TRBJ2-3
V gene: TRBV5-6
D gene: -
CDR3 DNA: TGTGCCAGCAGCTCCAATTCGGATACGCAGTATTTT
CDR3 protein: CASSSNSDTQYF

J gene: TRBJ2-3
V gene: TRBV6-4
D gene: -
CDR3 DNA: TGTGCCAGCTCCTTAGCGGAGACGGGCACAGATACGCAGTATTTT
CDR3 protein: CASSLAETGTDTQYF

J gene: TRBJ2-5
V gene: TRBV18
D gene: -
CDR3 DNA: TGTGCCAGCTCACCACCGTCTCCCATACAAGAGACCCAGTACTTC
CDR3 protein: CASSPPSPIQETQYF

J gene: TRBJ1-1
V gene: TRBV11-2
D gene: TRBD1
CDR3 DNA: TGTGCCAGCAGCTTCCTTGACAGGGTTCGGACTGAAGCTTTCTTT
CDR3 protein: CASSFLDRVRTEAFF

J gene: TRBJ2-2
V gene: TRBV28
D gene: -
CDR3 DNA: TGTGCCAGCAGTTTGAGATCTGTTACCGGGGAGCTGTTTTTT
CDR3 protein: CASSLRSVTGELFF

J gene: TRBJ1-2
V gene: TRBV10-2
D gene: -
CDR3 DNA: TGCGCCAGCAGTGAGTCAGGGGCCTTTCAGGGCTACACCTTC
CDR3 protein: CASSESGAFQGYTF

J gene: TRBJ1-2
V gene: TRBV4-1
D gene: -
CDR3 DNA: TGCGCCAGCAGCCAAGGGCCCCCCGTCGGGATTTTCTATGGCTACACCTTC
CDR3 protein: CASSQGPPVGIFYGYTF

J gene: TRBJ2-1
V gene: TRBV12-5
D gene: TRBD2
CDR3 DNA: TGTGCTAGTGGTTTGGTACGCGTTCTAGCGGGAGGGCCACGGCACAATGAGCAGTTCTTC
CDR3 protein: CASGLVRVLAGGPRHNEQFF

J gene: TRBJ2-3
V gene: TRBV18
D gene: TRBD2
CDR3 DNA: TGTGCCAGCTCACACCCCCCACTAGCGGGAGAACTAGATACGCAGTATTTT
CDR3 protein: CASSHPPLAGELDTQYF

J gene: TRBJ2-3
V gene: TRBV9
D gene: TRBD1
CDR3 DNA: TGTGCCAGCACTCGAGGACAGGGGGCCATCACAGATACGCAGTATTTT
CDR3 protein: CASTRGQGAITDTQYF

J gene: TRBJ2-5
V gene: TRBV5-6
D gene: -
CDR3 DNA: TGTGCCAGCAGCCAAGGGGAGACCCAGTACTTC
CDR3 protein: CASSQGETQYF

J gene: TRBJ2-1
V gene: TRBV27
D gene: TRBD2
CDR3 DNA: TGTGCCAGCAGTTCCCCCCCATGGGAGGGGTACAATGAGCAGTTCTTC
CDR3 protein: CASSSPPWEGYNEQFF

J gene: TRBJ2-1
V gene: TRBV23-1
D gene: -
CDR3 DNA: TGCGCCAGCAGTCTATGGGACGGGACCTCCTGGGATGAGCAGTTCTTC
CDR3 protein: CASSLWDGTSWDEQFF